This T cell receptor (beta chain) was documented in a study of shared clonotypes between healthy human individuals (dated by TCRdb to the early 2020s). Background for the entire study: A couple of women and three men aged 18 to 49 years were included in the cohort. For each donor, three plates each were used for CD4 naive and CD4 memory, two plates were used for CD8 naive, and one plate was used for CD8 memory. Different laboratories and diverse techniques were used to prepare libraries and sequence TCR repertoires, to increase sequencing depth and limit assay-specific biases. Leukapheresis yielded between about 0.94 and 10 billion PBMCs per donor. To estimate repertoire size and how much clonotypes are shared between individuals, the study performed deep sequencing of blood TCR repertoires from a few healthy adults. Points the paper makes about the study in general: Pairwise subsampling led to the expectation that sequencing depth would affect the degree of clonotype sharing among donors. Estimated clonotype richness was generally larger for naive than for memory subsets. The small number of donors limited the genetic and exposure-history diversity represented. Higher generation probabilities were observed for clonotypes shared by all four sorted-subset donors than for non-shared clonotypes. Sharing across a few donors was observed for around 5% of naive CD4, 3% to 4% of naive CD8, 2% to 2.5% of memory CD4, and about 0.39% of memory CD8 clonotypes. Sampling was restricted to blood, and TCR repertoires in tissues likely differ from the TCR repertoires found in blood. Rarefaction of sorted-subset datasets indicated incomplete sequencing despite the large sequencing depth.

For the CD8 naive samples, CD45RO-negative cells were positively selected for CCR7, yielding a CD45RA+CCR7+ population from which TemRA cells were excluded. Healthy HIV-negative adults with no recently reported acute infections or vaccinations were included as donors. Every donor was a Caucasian adult living in Nashville, Tennessee, USA. Blood was obtained by leukapheresis, after which PBMCs were separated by Ficoll-Histopaque density gradient centrifugation and cryopreserved in liquid nitrogen vapor phase. Analytical flow cytometry was used to check the purity and quantity of each magnetically sorted T cell population. From each sorted fraction, genomic DNA was isolated and quantified by UV absorbance on a Nanodrop 2000c. As regards this clone: Its antigen has not been determined. No base quality information exists; no much larger clone differs at one position.

Trimming removed 5 bases from V and 2 bases from J, leaving 13 bases between the germline ends. The CDR3 measures 14 amino acids from cysteine to phenylalanine. This entry keeps only the CDR3 DNA: 42 bases, framed from base 1. CDR1 and CDR2 are drawn from the germline V gene (reference sequence): MNHEY, SMNVEV. Using the deep immunoSEQ assay, TCR CDR3 regions were amplified from genomic DNA by multiplex PCR. For each cell subset, the extracted genomic DNA was distributed evenly across all wells of several immunoSEQ 96-well plates, and each plate served as one replicate. Each replicate PCR for sorted subsets received approximately 220 ng genomic DNA, equal to about 30,000 T cell genomes. Purified libraries were quantified with a Qubit 3.0 fluorometer, sized on a Bioanalyzer 2100, and re-quantified with the KAPA Library Quantification kit. Every immunoSEQ 96-well plate was sequenced on a dedicated single-read 150-cycle Illumina NextSeq 550 flow cell. Concerning the study's data processing: Because only junctional sequences without quality scores were contained in the immunoSEQ output, filtering matching that applied to full-length reads could not be performed. Sequences were annotated with PyIR, a Python wrapper for IgBLAST v1.9, and V/J genes and CDR3 were assigned using IMGT germline references. Any read was removed if the V/J assignment was weak (E-value above 1e-6), the CDR3 was missing, or the read contained stop codons, out-of-frame junctions, or ambiguous translated residues. A V3J clonotype was defined by an identical inferred V gene, J gene, and CDR3 amino acid sequence. The percentage overlap between two repertoires was calculated by dividing the number of shared unique clonotypes by the size of the smaller repertoire. Three approaches were used to assess repertoire richness: RTK rarefaction, the Chao1 estimator, and Recon v2.1 estimates of unobserved clonotypes. Generation probabilities were computed with OLGA for all TCRbeta clonotypes obtained by the gDNA method from a handful of donors. TCRdb mirrors the immuneACCESS table, restricted to in-frame sequences. Some clones are absent from its copies; in checked studies, under half trace to an unresolved V gene, and the reason for the others is unknown. V and J calls and clone size come straight from that table; D and trimming were deduced from the DNA. The sample data list some 1,900,000 clones, and just under 95% of these were observed just once. Jointly, the top ten make up more than 0.9% of the sample.

The material sequenced was naive CD8+ T cells sorted from blood. According to the study, the label for this sample's cell subset or site signals: CD45RA+CCR7+. The rearranged segments are TRBV27 and TRBJ2-7, and possibly TRBD2, on 6 matching bases. The TCR originated in a man in his late teens or twenties in good health. CDR3 loop: CASSPPGATYEQYF. The DNA reads TGTGCCAGCAGTCCCCCGGGAGCCACCTACGAGCAGTACTTC.